This T cell receptor (beta chain) was profiled in a study of control samples from healthy donors and cancer patients (dated by TCRdb to about 2020). A remark on this clone: Its antigen remains undetermined. No much larger clone exists at a distance of one base, and base qualities are not known.

The library came from the immunoSEQ multiplex PCR assay. Held by TCRdb, this immuneACCESS table contains in-frame sequences only and omits some clones. Under half of the omission traces to an unresolved V gene where checked; the cause of the rest is unknown. This sample has about 220,000 clones in its table, and around 94% of those were observed once. The ten biggest clones cover approximately 1.5% of the sample. This sequence originates from a man aged 45-65 years in good health. Sequencing used blood.

In nucleotide form, the sequence is TGTGCCAGTAGTACGAATACCATGAACACTGAAGCTTTCTTT. Its translation reads: CASSTNTMNTEAFF. The chain is made from TRBV19 and TRBJ1-1, with an unclear D gene assignment. Spanning cysteine to phenylalanine, the CDR3 consists of 14 amino acids. Only the CDR3 DNA stays, 42 bases, in frame from base 1. The junction shows trimming of 4 bases on V and 0 bases on J, plus 9 bases between the germline ends. The germline V gene (reference sequence) supplies CDR1 LNHDA and CDR2 SQIVND.